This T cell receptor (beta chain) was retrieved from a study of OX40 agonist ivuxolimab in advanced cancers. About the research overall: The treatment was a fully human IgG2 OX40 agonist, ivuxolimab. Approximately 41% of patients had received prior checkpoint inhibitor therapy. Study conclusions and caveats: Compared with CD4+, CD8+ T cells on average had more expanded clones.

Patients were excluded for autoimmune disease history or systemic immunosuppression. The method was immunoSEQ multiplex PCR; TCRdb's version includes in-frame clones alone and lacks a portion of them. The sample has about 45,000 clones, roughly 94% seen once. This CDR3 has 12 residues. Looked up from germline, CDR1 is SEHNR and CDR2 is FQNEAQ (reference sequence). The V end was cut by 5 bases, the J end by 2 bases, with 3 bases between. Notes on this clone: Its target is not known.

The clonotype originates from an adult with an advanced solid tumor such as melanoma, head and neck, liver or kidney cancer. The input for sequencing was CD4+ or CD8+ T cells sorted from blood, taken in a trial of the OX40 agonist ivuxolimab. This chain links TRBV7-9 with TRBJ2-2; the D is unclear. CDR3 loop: CASSINTGELFF. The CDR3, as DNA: TGTGCCAGCAGCATAAACACCGGGGAGCTGTTTTTT.